This T cell receptor beta chain was recovered during a study of T cell responses to AZD1222 COVID-19 vaccine (dated by TCRdb to about 2021). Concerning the study at large: TCR sequencing was performed for 233 trial participants, of whom roughly 200 were given two doses of AZD1222 and approximately 25 were given two doses of MenACWY control vaccine. Enrollment into the trials was organized by age into subgroups of 18-55, 56-69 and 70-plus years, and those subgroups contained 148, 28 and 57 TCR-sequenced participants, respectively. Results and caveats for the whole study, not just this receptor: Because no samples from the day 14 peak response were available, repertoires could be characterized only after the peak T cell response. Conclusions about previously exposed vaccinees were limited because only five to seven AZD1222 recipients were SARS-CoV-2 seropositive at baseline. Epitopes outside the regions mutated in the B.1.351 and B.1.1.7 variants were reportedly recognized by nearly half of the unique spike-specific TCRs. CD4 TCRs associated with the vaccine covered the entire spike protein, and the dominant responses were in regions 160-218 and 743-854. The 56-69-year group was small, and its depth increase did not reach significance, likely because of low power. Most participants were white British and females outnumbered males, and the authors suggested that clonal diversity may have been underestimated. Spike-specific TCR breadth and depth rose significantly after two AZD1222 doses compared with day 0 and with MenACWY recipients.

A note on this clone: There is no known antigen for this receptor. No clone much larger than this one lies a single base away; base qualities are absent.

What the time point label conveys for this sample: about 28 days (+/-7) after the second vaccine dose. AZD1222 recipients with second doses at about 4 weeks or about 12 weeks were pooled, because spike-specific TCR depth and breadth did not differ between schedules. Vaccinee samples came from UK trials COV001 and COV002, including a single-blind randomized controlled phase 2/3 trial of AZD1222 (ChAdOx1 nCoV-19) in healthy adults. For TCRbeta chain sequencing, PBMC samples were collected from trial participants at day 0 and at day 28 after the second dose. At the junction V is shortened by 4 bases and J by 4 bases; bases outside the gene matches: 11. CDR1 is given as SGHNT and CDR2 as YYREEE, both from the germline V gene (reference sequence). From the cysteine up to the phenylalanine, the CDR3 has a length of 15 residues. Kept here is only the CDR3 DNA, which spans 45 bases and is read in frame from base 1.

The CDR3 regions of human TCRbeta chains were analyzed by immunosequencing. On the study's bioinformatics: TCRs in the repertoires were matched against a reference library of SARS-CoV-2-specific TCRs that had been generated with the MIRA antigen-specificity platform. Breadth meant the fraction of unique TCRs that were SARS-CoV-2-associated, whereas depth meant the fraction of total T cells that were SARS-CoV-2-associated. Using the MIRA data, each spike-specific TCR was mapped to the spike region that the TCR reacts to and placed in a CD4 or CD8 class. Log10-transformed breadth and depth values were compared by one-way ANOVA with Sidak's multiple comparisons tests. Not all clones reach the TCRdb copy of this immuneACCESS table, which keeps in-frame sequences only. Checked studies attribute under half of the gap to unresolved V genes and leave the rest unexplained. That table supplies the V and J calls and clone size; D and trimming were determined from the DNA. The sample table lists 95,000 to 130,000 clones, around 94% of them with a count of one. The ten largest clones represent more than 1.5% of the sample.

The specimen comprised peripheral blood, sampled 28 days after the second AZD1222 dose. The rearranged segments are TRBV5-4 and TRBJ2-7, with 7 junctional bases fitting TRBD1. This sequence originates from an adult who received the AZD1222 COVID-19 vaccine. At the DNA level, the sequence is TGTGCCAGCAGCAACCCGCCGGGACAGAAATACGAGCAGTACTTC. Its amino acids are CASSNPPGQKYEQYF.